Described below is a single TCR beta chain sequence and its context. Its antigen is unidentified. The data derive from a study of PD-1 blockade in classical Hodgkin lymphoma. Background on the study: Patients were given intravenous nivolumab, 3 mg/kg, every 2 weeks.

Germline assignment: CDR1 KGHSH and CDR2 LQKENI. Trimming shortened V by 4 bases and J by 9 bases, and 19 bases separated the two germline ends. CDR3 length equals 16 residues. Study-wide results and caveats: What drove the repertoire differences, possibly disease activity or prior therapy, has not been defined. Complete responders' baseline diversity resembled that of newly diagnosed patients.

Clones were sequenced by immunoSEQ multiplex PCR, and TCRdb holds only the in-frame ones, with some missing. The sample lists about 4,000 clones; roughly 77% were seen once. Each patient experienced a relapse that followed autologous stem cell transplantation, and brentuximab vedotin exposure varied. Responses achieved at best were complete response, partial response or progressive disease. Specimen: peripheral blood mononuclear cells (PBMCs), collected at baseline. This TCR was recovered from a human donor with classical Hodgkin lymphoma. V gene TRBV18 combines with J gene TRBJ1-6; the D gene is possibly TRBD1 (5 bases). The CDR3: CASSRGGSGQSSPLHF. The CDR3 nucleotides read TGTGCCAGCTCACGGGGGGGATCCGGGCAGAGTTCACCCCTCCACTTT.